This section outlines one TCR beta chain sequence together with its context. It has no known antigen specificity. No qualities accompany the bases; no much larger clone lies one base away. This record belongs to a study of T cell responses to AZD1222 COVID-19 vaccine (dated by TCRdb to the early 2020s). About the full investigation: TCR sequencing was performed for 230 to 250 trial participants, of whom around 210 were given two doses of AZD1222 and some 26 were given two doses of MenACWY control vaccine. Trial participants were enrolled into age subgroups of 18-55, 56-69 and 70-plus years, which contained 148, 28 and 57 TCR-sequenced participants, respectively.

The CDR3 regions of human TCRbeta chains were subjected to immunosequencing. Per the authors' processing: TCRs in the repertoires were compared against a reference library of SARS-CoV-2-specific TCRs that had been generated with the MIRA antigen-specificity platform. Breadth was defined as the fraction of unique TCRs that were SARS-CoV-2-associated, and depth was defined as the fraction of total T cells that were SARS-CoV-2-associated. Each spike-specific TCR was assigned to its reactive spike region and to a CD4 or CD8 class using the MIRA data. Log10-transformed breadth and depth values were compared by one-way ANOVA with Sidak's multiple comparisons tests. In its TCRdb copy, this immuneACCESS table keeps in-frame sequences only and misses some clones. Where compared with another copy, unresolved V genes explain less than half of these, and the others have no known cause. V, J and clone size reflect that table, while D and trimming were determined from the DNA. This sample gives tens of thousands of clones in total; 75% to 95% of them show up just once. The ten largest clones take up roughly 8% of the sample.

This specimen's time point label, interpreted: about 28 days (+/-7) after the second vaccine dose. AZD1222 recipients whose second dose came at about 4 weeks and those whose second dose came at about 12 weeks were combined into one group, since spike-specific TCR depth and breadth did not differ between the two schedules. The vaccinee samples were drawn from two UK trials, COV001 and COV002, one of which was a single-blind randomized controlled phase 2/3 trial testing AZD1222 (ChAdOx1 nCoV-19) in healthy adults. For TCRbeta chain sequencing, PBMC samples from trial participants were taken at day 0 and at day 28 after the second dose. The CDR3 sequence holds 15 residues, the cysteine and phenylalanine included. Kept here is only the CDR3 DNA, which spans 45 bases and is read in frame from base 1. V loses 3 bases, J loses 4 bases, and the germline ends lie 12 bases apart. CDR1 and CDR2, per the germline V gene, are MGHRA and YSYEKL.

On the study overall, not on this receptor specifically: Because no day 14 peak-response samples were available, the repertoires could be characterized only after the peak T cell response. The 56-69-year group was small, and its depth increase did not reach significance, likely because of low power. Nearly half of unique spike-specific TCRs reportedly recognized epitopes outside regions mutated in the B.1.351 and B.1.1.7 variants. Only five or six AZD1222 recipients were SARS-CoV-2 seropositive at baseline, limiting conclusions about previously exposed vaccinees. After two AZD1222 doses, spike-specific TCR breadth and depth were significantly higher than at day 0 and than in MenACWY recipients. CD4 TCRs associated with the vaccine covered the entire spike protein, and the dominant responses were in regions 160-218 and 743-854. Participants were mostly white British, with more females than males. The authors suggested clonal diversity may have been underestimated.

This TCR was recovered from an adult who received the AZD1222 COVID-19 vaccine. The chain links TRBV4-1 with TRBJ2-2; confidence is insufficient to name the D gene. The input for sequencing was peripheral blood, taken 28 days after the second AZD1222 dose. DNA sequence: TGCGCCAGCAGCCAGATCCTCGGACGCACCGGGGAGCTGTTTTTT. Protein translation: CASSQILGRTGELFF.